This entry lists 14 T cell receptor beta chains sequenced from one sample in a study of cytomegalovirus exposure and HLA in healthy donors. With 60 Vbeta and 13 Jbeta primers, the PCR was carried out. Only in-frame clones appear in the TCRdb table, and some are missing; sequencing was by immunoSEQ multiplex PCR. The sample holds around 140,000 clones, 82% seen once. Source material: PBMCs. The source of these receptors is a man aged 30 to 45 in good health and CMV-seropositive.

The chain is built from TRBV27 and TRBJ2-2; TRBD2 matches at 9 bases. The CDR3 is 14 residues long. V shed 7 bases and J 6 bases; nucleotides not matched to a gene: 6. CDR1 and CDR2 (germline): MNHEY, SMNVEV (reference sequence). DNA for the CDR3: TGTGCCAGCAAGATGGTAGCGGGAGCCGGGGAGCTGTTTTTT. Its translation: CASKMVAGAGELFF.

The CDR3 loop is CASSHPTGELFF. The CDR3 DNA reads as TGCGCCAGCAGCCACCCTACCGGGGAGCTGTTTTTT. The gene calls are TRBV4-1 and TRBJ2-2; D unresolved. Trimming left V 3 bases short and J 5 bases short, with 4 bases between. CDR3 length equals 12 residues. Germline CDR1 reads MGHRA; CDR2 reads YSYEKL.

In this sample, this clone turned up a few times. In nucleotides, the CDR3 is TGCGCCAGCAGCCAAGATCGAGGGGACAGGGATAATCAGCCCCAGCATTTT. Its protein product is CASSQDRGDRDNQPQHF. The chain recombines TRBV4-1 with TRBJ1-5; 9 positions agree with TRBD1. The germline V gene has CDR1 MGHRA and CDR2 YSYEKL. Trimming removed 0 bases from V and 4 bases from J; junction bases left unmatched: 7. CDR3 size: 17 residues.

This clone appeared a few times. This chain uses TRBV6-6 with TRBJ1-1, with D possibly matching TRBD1 (5 bases). The CDR3 length is 12 residues. In germline, CDR1 is MNHNY, CDR2 SVGAGI (reference sequence). Trimming removed 8 bases from V and 2 bases from J, with 9 bases in between. CDR3 sequence reads: CASGGDNTEAFF. The DNA of the CDR3 is TGTGCCAGCGGGGGGGATAACACTGAAGCTTTCTTT.

The count of this clone is one. V usage is TRBV6-5 and J usage is TRBJ1-4; D might be TRBD1 (6 bases). The CDR3 consists of 15 residues. The V end lost 7 bases, the J end lost 7 bases, and 19 bases lay between the germline ends. The V gene's germline CDR1 is MNHEY and CDR2 SVGAGI. The CDR3 is CASIEGGVTGEKLFF. CDR3 DNA: TGTGCCAGCATCGAGGGGGGGGTAACGGGTGAAAAACTGTTTTTT.

The chain uses TRBV7-2 and TRBJ2-1; 7 bases are shared with TRBD2. The length of the CDR3 is 15 residues. CDR1 and CDR2 (germline): SGHTA, FQGNSA. Losses at the gene ends were 2 bases for V and 8 bases for J; bases not matched to a gene: 9. The CDR3 is CASSLKVSGEHEQFF. The CDR3 coding sequence is TGTGCCAGCAGCTTAAAGGTGAGCGGGGAGCATGAGCAGTTCTTC.

This clone was detected once. The genes are TRBV9 and TRBJ1-1; a weak D match, TRBD1 (5 bases). Germline assignment: CDR1 SGDLS and CDR2 YYNGEE. The CDR3 totals 15 residues. V shed 0 bases and J shed 1 base, with 10 bases lying between them. DNA of the CDR3: TGTGCCAGCAGCGTAGAGGGAGGGGCGAACACTGAAGCTTTCTTT. As protein: CASSVEGGANTEAFF.

This chain joins TRBV7-9 and TRBJ2-1; D not resolved. Germline CDR1 is SEHNR and CDR2 is FQNEAQ (reference sequence). The CDR3 is 14 residues long. V was clipped by 5 bases and J by 1 base, with 9 bases between them. The CDR3 coding sequence is TGTGCCAGCAGCCGACTTTCTTCCTACAATGAGCAGTTCTTC. Protein sequence: CASSRLSSYNEQFF.

The chain is built from TRBV5-1 and TRBJ2-5, with D unclear. The CDR3 contains 13 residues. Trimming shortened V by 0 bases and J by 5 bases, and 8 bases separated the two germline ends. CDR1 SGHRS and CDR2 YFSETQ come from the germline V gene. The CDR3 nucleotides read TGCGCCAGCAGCTTGGCCAGGTGGGAGACCCAGTACTTC. It translates to CASSLARWETQYF.

The chain carries TRBV29-1 and TRBJ2-1, with 7 nucleotides matching TRBD2. Germline V CDR1 and CDR2: SQVTM, ANQGSEA. Losses at the gene ends were 6 bases for V and 3 bases for J; bases not matched to a gene: 2. The CDR3 extends over 12 amino acids. CDR3 in DNA: TGCAGCGTGGGCGGGGGCTACAATGAGCAGTTCTTC. Its protein is CSVGGGYNEQFF.

V usage is TRBV4-1 and J usage is TRBJ2-3; 7 positions match TRBD2. Germline CDR1 reads MGHRA; CDR2 reads YSYEKL. The CDR3 totals 15 residues. With V trimmed by 4 bases and J by 1 base, 5 bases remained unmatched. CDR3 amino acids: CASSLLSGGTDTQYF. The CDR3 DNA reads as TGCGCCAGCAGCCTCCTGAGCGGGGGCACAGATACGCAGTATTTT.

This clone occurred once. V usage is TRBV28 and J usage is TRBJ1-4; D ambiguous. The CDR3 spans 13 residues. The V gene lost 10 bases and the J gene lost 0 bases, with 9 bases spanning the gap. Germline V gene data show CDR1 as MDHEN and CDR2 as SYDVKM. The CDR3 sequence: CATKNATNEKLFF. The CDR3 bases are TGTGCCACCAAAAATGCAACTAATGAAAAACTGTTTTTT.

V gene TRBV6-1 combines with J gene TRBJ2-2; weak D call: TRBD2 (5 bases). The CDR3 is 16 residues long. Germline V gene data show CDR1 as MNHNS and CDR2 as SASEGT. Trimming took 3 bases from V and 3 from J, leaving 14 bases between them. CDR3 DNA sequence: TGTGCCAGCAGTGAGGAGGAACGGCTGGACACCGGGGAGCTGTTTTTT. Its translation is CASSEEERLDTGELFF.

V is TRBV6-1 and J is TRBJ1-2, with 7 positions matching TRBD1. Per the germline V gene, CDR1 is MNHNS and CDR2 is SASEGT. V was pared by 2 bases and J by 4 bases, with 13 bases of the junction left unmatched. This CDR3 contains 17 residues. The CDR3 loop is CASSEHDRVPPSYGYTF. The CDR3 nucleotides read TGTGCCAGCAGTGAACACGACAGGGTTCCCCCTAGCTATGGCTACACCTTC.